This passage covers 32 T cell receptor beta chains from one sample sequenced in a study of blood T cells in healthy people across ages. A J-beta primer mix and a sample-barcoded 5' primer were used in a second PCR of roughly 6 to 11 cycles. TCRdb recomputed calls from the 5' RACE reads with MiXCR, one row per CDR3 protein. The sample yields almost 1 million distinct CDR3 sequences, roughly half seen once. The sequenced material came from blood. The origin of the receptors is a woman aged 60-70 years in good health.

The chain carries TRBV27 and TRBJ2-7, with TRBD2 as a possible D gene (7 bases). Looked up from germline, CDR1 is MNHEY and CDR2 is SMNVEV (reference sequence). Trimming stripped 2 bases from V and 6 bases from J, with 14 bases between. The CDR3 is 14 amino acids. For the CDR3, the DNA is TGTGCCAGCAGTTTAAGGGGGGGCTTCGGCGAGCAGTACTTC. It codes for CASSLRGGFGEQYF.

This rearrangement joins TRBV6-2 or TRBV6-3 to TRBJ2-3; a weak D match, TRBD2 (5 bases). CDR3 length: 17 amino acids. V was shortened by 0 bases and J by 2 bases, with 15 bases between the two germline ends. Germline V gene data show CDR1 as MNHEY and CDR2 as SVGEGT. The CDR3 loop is CASSYSQSGDPTDTQYF. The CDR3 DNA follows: TGTGCCAGCAGTTACTCGCAGAGCGGAGACCCCACAGATACGCAGTATTTT.

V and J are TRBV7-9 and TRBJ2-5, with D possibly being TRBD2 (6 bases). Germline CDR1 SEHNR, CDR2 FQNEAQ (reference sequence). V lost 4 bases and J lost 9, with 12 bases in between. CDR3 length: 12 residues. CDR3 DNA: TGTGCCAGCAGCTCCCATCCGGGGGCCCAGTACTTC. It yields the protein CASSSHPGAQYF.

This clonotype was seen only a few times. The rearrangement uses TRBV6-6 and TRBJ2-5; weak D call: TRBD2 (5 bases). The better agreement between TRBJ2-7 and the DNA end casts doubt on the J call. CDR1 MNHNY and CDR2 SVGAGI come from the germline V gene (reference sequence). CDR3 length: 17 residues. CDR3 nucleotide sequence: TGTGCCAGCAGTTACCCATATGGTGAGTCACGGAGGTACGAGCAGTACTTC. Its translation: CASSYPYGESRRYEQYF.

In nucleotides, the CDR3 is TGCAGTGCCCCTAGGGGACAGGGGAACAATGAGCAGTTCTTC. It specifies CSAPRGQGNNEQFF. The rearrangement links TRBV20-1 to TRBJ2-1; TRBD1 agrees at 10 bases. The CDR3 is 14 amino acids. After removal of 6 bases from V and 5 bases from J, the junction contained 7 bases not matched to a gene. Germline CDR1 and CDR2: DFQATT and SNEGSKA (reference sequence).

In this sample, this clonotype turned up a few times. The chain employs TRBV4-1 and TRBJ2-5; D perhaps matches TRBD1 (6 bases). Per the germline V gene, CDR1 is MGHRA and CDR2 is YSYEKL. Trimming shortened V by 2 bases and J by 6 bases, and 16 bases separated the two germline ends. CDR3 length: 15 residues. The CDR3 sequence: CASSQLQGIVQTQYF. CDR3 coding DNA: TGCGCCAGCAGCCAACTACAGGGTATCGTGCAGACCCAGTACTTC.

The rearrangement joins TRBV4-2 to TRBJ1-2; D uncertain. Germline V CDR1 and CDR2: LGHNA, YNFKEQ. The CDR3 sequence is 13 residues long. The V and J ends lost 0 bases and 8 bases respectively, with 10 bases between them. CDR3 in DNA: TGTGCCAGCAGCCAAGAATCTATGGGCGGCTACACCTTC. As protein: CASSQESMGGYTF.

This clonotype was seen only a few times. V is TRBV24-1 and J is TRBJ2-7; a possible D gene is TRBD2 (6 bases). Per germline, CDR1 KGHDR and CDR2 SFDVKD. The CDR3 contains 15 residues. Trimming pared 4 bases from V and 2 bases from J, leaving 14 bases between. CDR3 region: CATSESRDLTYEQYF. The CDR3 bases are TGTGCCACCAGTGAGTCCCGGGACTTGACCTACGAGCAGTACTTC.

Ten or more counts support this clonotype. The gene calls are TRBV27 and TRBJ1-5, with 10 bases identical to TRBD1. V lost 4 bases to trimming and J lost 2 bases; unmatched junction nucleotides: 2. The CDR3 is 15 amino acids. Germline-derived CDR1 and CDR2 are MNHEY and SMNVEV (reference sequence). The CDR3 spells CASSSGTGGNQPQHF. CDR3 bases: TGTGCCAGCAGTTCCGGGACAGGGGGCAATCAGCCCCAGCATTTT.

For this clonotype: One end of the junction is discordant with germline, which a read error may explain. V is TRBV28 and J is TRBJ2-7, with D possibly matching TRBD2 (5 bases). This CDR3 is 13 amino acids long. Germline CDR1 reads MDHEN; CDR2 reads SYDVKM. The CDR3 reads CAGSPGPQREQYF. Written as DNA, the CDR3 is TGTGCCGGCAGCCCCGGACCTCAGCGGGAGCAGTACTTC.

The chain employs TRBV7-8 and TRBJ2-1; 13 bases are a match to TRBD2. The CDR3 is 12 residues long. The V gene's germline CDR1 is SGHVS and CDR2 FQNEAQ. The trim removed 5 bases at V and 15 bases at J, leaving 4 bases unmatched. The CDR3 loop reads CASSPRTSGRFF. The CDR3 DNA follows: TGTGCCAGCAGCCCTAGGACTAGCGGGAGGTTCTTC.

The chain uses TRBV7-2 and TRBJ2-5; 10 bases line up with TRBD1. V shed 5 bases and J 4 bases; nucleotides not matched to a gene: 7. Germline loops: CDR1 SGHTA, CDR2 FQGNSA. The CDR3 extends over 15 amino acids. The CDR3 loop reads CASSHRDRGRETQYF. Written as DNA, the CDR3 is TGTGCCAGCAGCCACCGGGACAGGGGTCGAGAGACCCAGTACTTC.

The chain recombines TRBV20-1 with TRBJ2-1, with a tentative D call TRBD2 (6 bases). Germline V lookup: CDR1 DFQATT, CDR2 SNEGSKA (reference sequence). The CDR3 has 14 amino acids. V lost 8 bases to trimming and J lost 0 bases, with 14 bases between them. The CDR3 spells CSSKAGISYNEQFF. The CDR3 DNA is TGCAGTTCTAAAGCGGGTATCTCCTACAATGAGCAGTTCTTC.

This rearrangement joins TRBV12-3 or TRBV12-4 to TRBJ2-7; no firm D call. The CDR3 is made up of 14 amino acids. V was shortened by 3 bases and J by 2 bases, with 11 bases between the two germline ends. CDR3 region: CASSFQERAYEQYF. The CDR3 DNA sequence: TGTGCCAGCAGTTTTCAGGAAAGGGCCTACGAGCAGTACTTC.

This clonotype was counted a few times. The CDR3 region has the DNA TGTGCCTCCGTAGAGGCGGGAGGGTCCCTAGCCAAAAACATTCAGTACTTC. It encodes CASVEAGGSLAKNIQYF. This rearrangement joins TRBV5-6 to TRBJ2-4; the match to TRBD2 covers 9 bases. CDR1 is SGHDT and CDR2 is YYEEEE in the germline V gene. Germline trimming cut 10 bases from V and 0 bases from J; bases unmatched to any gene: 14. The CDR3 loop spans 17 amino acids. The variable domain in full, with the rest retrieved from reference TRBV5-6 and TRBJ2-4, is DAGVTQSPTHLIKTRGQQVTLRCSPKSGHDTVSWYQQALGQGPQFIFQYYEEEERQRGNFPDRFSGHQFPNYSSELNVNALLLGDSALYLCASVEAGGSLAKNIQYFGAGTRLSVL.

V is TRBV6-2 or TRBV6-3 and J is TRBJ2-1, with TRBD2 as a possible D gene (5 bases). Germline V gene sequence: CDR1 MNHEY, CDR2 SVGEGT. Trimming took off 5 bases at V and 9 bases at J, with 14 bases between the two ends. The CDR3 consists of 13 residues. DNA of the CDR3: TGTGCCAGCAGTGTCGGCGGGCCGGTTGAGCAGTTCTTC. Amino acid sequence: CASSVGGPVEQFF.

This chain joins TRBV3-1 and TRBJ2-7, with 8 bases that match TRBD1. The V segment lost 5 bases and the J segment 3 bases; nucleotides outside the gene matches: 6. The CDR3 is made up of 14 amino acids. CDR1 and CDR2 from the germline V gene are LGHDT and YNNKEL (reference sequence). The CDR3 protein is CASSKGQVGYEQYF. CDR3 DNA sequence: TGTGCCAGCAGCAAGGGACAGGTTGGCTACGAGCAGTACTTC.

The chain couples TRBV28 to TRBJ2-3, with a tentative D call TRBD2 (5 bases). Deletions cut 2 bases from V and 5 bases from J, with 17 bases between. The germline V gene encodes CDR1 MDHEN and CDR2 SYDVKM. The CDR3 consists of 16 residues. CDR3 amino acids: CASSLGLQPVLDTQYF. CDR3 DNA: TGTGCCAGCAGTTTAGGACTTCAACCGGTCCTAGATACGCAGTATTTT.

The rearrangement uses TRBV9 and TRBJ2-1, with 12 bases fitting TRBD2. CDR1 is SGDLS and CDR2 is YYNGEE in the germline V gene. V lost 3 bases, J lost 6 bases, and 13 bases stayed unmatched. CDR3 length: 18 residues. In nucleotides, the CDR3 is TGTGCCAGCAGCGCTCTAGCGGGAGGGCCTTCAGATTTCAATGAGCAGTTCTTC. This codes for CASSALAGGPSDFNEQFF.

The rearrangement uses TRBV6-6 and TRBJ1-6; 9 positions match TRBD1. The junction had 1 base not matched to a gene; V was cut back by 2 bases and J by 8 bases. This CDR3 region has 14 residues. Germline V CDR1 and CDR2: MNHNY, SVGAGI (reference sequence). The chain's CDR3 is CASSYRDRDSPLHF. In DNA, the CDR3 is TGTGCCAGCAGTTACAGGGACAGGGATTCACCCCTCCACTTT.

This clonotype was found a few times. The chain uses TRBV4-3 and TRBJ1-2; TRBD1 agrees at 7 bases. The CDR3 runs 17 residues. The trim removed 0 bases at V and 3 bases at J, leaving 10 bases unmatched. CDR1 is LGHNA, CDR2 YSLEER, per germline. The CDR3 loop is CASSQDVRTGSDYGYTF. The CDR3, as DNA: TGCGCCAGCAGCCAAGATGTCCGGACAGGATCTGACTATGGCTACACCTTC.

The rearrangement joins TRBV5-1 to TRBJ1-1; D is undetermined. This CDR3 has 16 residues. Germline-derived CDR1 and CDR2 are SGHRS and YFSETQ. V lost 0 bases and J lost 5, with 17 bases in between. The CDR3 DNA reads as TGCGCCAGCAGCTTGGAAAGCCCCCCGGGGAGTACTGAAGCTTTCTTT. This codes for CASSLESPPGSTEAFF.

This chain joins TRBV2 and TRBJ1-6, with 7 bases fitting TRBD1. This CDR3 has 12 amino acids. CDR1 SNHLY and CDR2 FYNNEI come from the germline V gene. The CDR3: CASQGDASPLHF. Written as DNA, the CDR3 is TGTGCGAGCCAGGGGGACGCTTCACCCCTCCACTTT.

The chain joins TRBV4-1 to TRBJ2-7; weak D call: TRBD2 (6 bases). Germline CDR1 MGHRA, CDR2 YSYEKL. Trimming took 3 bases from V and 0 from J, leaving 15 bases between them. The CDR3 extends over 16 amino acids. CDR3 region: CASSHLTTGGSYEQYF. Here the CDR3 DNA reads TGCGCCAGCAGCCACCTAACGACCGGGGGCTCCTACGAGCAGTACTTC.

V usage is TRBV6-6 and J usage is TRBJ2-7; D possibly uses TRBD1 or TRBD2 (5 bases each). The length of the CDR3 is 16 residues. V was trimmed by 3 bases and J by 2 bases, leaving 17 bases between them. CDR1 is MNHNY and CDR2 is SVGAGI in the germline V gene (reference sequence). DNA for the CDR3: TGTGCCAGCAGTTATTCCGGGGCCCGAATCCCCTACGAGCAGTACTTC. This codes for CASSYSGARIPYEQYF.

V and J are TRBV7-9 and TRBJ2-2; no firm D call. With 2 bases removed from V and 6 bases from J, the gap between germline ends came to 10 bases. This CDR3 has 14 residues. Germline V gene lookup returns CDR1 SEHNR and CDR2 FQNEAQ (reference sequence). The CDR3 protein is CASSLKALSGELFF. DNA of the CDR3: TGTGCCAGCAGCTTAAAGGCCCTTTCCGGGGAGCTGTTTTTT.

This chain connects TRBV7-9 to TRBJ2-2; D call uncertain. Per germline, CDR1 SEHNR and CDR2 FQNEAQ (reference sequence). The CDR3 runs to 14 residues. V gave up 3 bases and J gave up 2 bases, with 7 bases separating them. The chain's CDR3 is CASSFPLNTGELFF. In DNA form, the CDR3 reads TGTGCCAGCAGCTTCCCCCTCAACACCGGGGAGCTGTTTTTT.

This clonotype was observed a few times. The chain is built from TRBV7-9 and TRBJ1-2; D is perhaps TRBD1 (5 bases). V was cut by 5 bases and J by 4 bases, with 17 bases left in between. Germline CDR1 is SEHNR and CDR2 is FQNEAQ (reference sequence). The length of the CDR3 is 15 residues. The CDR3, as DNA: TGTGCCAGCAGCCGGGCGCTAGGGGTCGGCTATGGCTACACCTTC. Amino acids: CASSRALGVGYGYTF.

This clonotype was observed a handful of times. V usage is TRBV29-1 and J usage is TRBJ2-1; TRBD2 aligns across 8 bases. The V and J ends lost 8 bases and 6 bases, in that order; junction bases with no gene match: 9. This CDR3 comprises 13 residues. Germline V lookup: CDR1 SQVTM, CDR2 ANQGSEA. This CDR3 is CSTSGRTGNEQFF. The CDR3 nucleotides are TGCAGCACCAGCGGGAGAACTGGCAATGAGCAGTTCTTC.

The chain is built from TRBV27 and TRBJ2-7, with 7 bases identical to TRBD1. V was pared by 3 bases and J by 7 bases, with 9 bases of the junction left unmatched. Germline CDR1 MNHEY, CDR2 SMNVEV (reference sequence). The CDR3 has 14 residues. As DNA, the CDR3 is TGTGCCAGCAGTTTGCGTAGGGGGCGTGGGGAGCAGTACTTC. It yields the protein CASSLRRGRGEQYF.

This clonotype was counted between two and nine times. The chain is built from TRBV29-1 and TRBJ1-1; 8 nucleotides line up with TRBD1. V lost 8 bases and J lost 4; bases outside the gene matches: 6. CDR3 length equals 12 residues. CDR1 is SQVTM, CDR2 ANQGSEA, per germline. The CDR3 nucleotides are TGCAGCATCGGACAGGGAGGCACTGAAGCTTTCTTT. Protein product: CSIGQGGTEAFF.

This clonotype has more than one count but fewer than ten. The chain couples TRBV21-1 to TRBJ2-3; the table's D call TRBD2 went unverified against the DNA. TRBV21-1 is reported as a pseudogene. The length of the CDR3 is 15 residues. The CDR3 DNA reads TGTGCCAGCAGTTGGTCCAGCGGAAGCACAGATACGCAGTATTTT. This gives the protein CASSWSSGSTDTQYF.